Listed below are T cell receptor beta chains from one sample, sequenced in a study of STAT5B mutations in CD4+ large granular lymphocyte leukemia. Profiling relied on immunoSEQ multiplex PCR, and the TCRdb table lists in-frame clones only, not all of them. The table has 30,000 to 40,000 clones, more than 70% seen once. Sequenced input: CD4+ T cells from blood buffy coats. These receptors all come from a human donor in good health. Both conserved end residues are part of each CDR3. D genes are given only for firm matches. Clone size appears in some rows only: once, few, many, or a class for an expanded clone.

v_call	d_call	j_call	clone_size	cdr3_aa	cdr3_nt
TRBV10-3	TRBD2	TRBJ2-2	NA	CAISGLAGTGELFF	TGTGCCATCAGTGGACTAGCGGGCACCGGGGAGCTGTTTTTT
TRBV7-2	NA	TRBJ2-2	NA	CASRQGVGQGIMFF	NA
TRBV6-5	NA	TRBJ1-1	NA	CASSSGAGSYTEAFF	TGTGCCAGCAGTTCCGGTGCCGGTAGTTACACTGAAGCTTTCTTT
TRBV7-9	NA	TRBJ1-4	few	CASSLAGGGNEKLFF	TGTGCCAGCAGCTTAGCTGGAGGCGGTAATGAAAAACTGTTTTTT
TRBV9	TRBD1	TRBJ1-5	NA	CASNRGGNQPQHF	TGTGCCAGCAACAGGGGGGGAAATCAGCCCCAGCATTTT
TRBV5-1	NA	TRBJ1-4	NA	CASSWGRGGSEKLFF	TGCGCCAGCAGCTGGGGTCGGGGGGGAAGTGAAAAACTGTTTTTT
TRBV27	TRBD1	TRBJ1-1	NA	CASRLNRDRGLVNTEAFF	TGTGCCAGCAGACTTAACCGGGACAGGGGGTTGGTGAACACTGAAGCTTTCTTT
TRBV9	NA	TRBJ1-6	few	CASSVGLYNSPLHF	TGTGCCAGCAGCGTGGGCCTATATAATTCACCCCTCCACTTT
TRBV11-1	NA	TRBJ1-2	NA	CASSPGANWGYTF	TGTGCCAGCAGCCCGGGGGCTAACTGGGGCTACACCTTC
TRBV11-2	NA	TRBJ1-2	NA	CASSLAYGYTF	TGTGCCAGCAGCTTGGCTTATGGCTACACCTTC
TRBV5-6	NA	TRBJ1-4	NA	CASSLLTGGGNEKLFF	TGTGCCAGCAGCTTGCTCACGGGCGGGGGTAATGAAAAACTGTTTTTT
TRBV7-9	NA	TRBJ1-1	NA	CASSLGPRTPRAFF	TGTGCCAGCAGCTTAGGTCCGAGAACCCCCAGAGCTTTCTTT
TRBV4-3	NA	TRBJ2-5	NA	CASSQDGLAGETQYF	TGCGCCAGCAGCCAAGATGGGCTAGCTGGGGAGACCCAGTACTTC
TRBV7-2	TRBD2	TRBJ2-3	NA	CAVSGNGGTDTQYF	TGTGCCGTCAGCGGGAATGGGGGCACAGATACGCAGTATTTT
TRBV2	NA	TRBJ1-2	NA	CASNPAGLQGYTF	TGTGCCAGCAACCCCGCAGGGCTACAGGGCTACACCTTC
TRBV15	TRBD1	TRBJ1-4	NA	CATSRDRNRGGEKLFF	TGTGCCACCAGCAGAGATCGTAACAGGGGAGGTGAAAAACTGTTTTTT
TRBV4-1	TRBD1	TRBJ1-6	NA	CASSQTGLQSPLHF	TGCGCCAGCAGCCAGACAGGGCTTCAGTCACCCCTCCACTTT
TRBV15	NA	TRBJ2-1	NA	CATSRAAHSSYNEQFF	TGTGCCACCAGCAGAGCGGCTCATAGCTCCTACAATGAGCAGTTCTTC
TRBV29-1	NA	TRBJ2-4	NA	CSVGTPGGGKNIQYF	TGCAGCGTTGGAACCCCCGGGGGAGGCAAAAACATTCAGTACTTC
TRBV7-2	NA	TRBJ1-2	few	CASSLVVGADGYTF	TGTGCCAGCAGCTTAGTAGTGGGGGCGGATGGCTACACCTTC
TRBV12-5	NA	TRBJ2-5	NA	CASGFVGGRGETQYF	TGTGCTAGTGGTTTTGTGGGGGGCAGAGGAGAGACCCAGTACTTC
TRBV18	TRBD1	TRBJ2-3	NA	CASSSGQGADTQYF	TGTGCCAGCTCTTCTGGACAGGGGGCAGATACGCAGTATTTT
TRBV7-9	NA	TRBJ1-2	NA	CASPGPYYGYTF	TGTGCCAGCCCCGGACCCTACTATGGCTACACCTTC
TRBV7-9	NA	TRBJ2-5	NA	CASSPEWGPQETQYF	TGTGCCAGCAGCCCTGAGTGGGGCCCCCAAGAGACCCAGTACTTC
TRBV7-2	NA	TRBJ1-2	once	CASSSGRGIGYTF	TGTGCCAGCAGCTCGGGACGGGGGATCGGCTACACCTTC
TRBV7-2	NA	TRBJ2-5	NA	CASSFWQGQETQYF	TGTGCCAGCAGCTTTTGGCAGGGCCAAGAGACCCAGTACTTC
TRBV6-1	NA	TRBJ1-1	NA	CASSGKGLFNTEAFF	TGTGCCAGCAGTGGCAAAGGACTGTTCAACACTGAAGCTTTCTTT
TRBV6-1	NA	TRBJ1-1	NA	CASSEAVAGTWSNTEAFF	TGTGCCAGCAGTGAAGCGGTTGCCGGGACTTGGAGTAACACTGAAGCTTTCTTT
TRBV7-6	NA	TRBJ1-5	NA	CASSLATGLNQPQHF	TGTGCCAGCAGCTTAGCTACAGGGTTGAATCAGCCCCAGCATTTT
TRBV5-3	NA	TRBJ1-3	NA	CARSLGVCRPGNTIYF	TGTGCCAGAAGCTTGGGCGTCTGCCGGCCTGGAAACACCATATATTTT
TRBV6-1	NA	TRBJ2-3	NA	CASSMGVSDTQYF	TGTGCCAGCAGTATGGGAGTTTCAGATACGCAGTATTTT
TRBV6-1	NA	TRBJ2-7	NA	CASSPQAGMSYEQYF	TGTGCCAGCAGTCCCCAGGCGGGTATGAGTTACGAGCAGTACTTC
TRBV30	NA	TRBJ1-4	NA	CAWSPDSNEKLFF	TGTGCCTGGAGTCCTGACAGTAATGAAAAACTGTTTTTT
TRBV18	NA	TRBJ2-7	NA	CASSPQTVNYEQYF	TGTGCCAGCTCACCGCAGACTGTTAACTACGAGCAGTACTTC
TRBV5-4	NA	TRBJ2-7	NA	CASSWRDPSSEQYF	TGTGCCAGCAGCTGGCGGGACCCCTCTTCGGAGCAGTACTTC
TRBV11-2	TRBD1	TRBJ2-7	NA	CASSSEGQGRNF	TGTGCCAGCAGCTCAGAAGGACAGGGTAGGAACTTC
TRBV11-3	NA	TRBJ2-1	once	CASSLDARPGEQFF	TGTGCCAGCAGCTTAGATGCCAGGCCGGGAGAGCAGTTCTTC
TRBV14	TRBD2	TRBJ2-2	once	CASSQTSGRQGELFF	TGTGCCAGCAGCCAAACTAGCGGGAGACAGGGGGAGCTGTTTTTT
TRBV7-8	TRBD1	TRBJ2-7	NA	CASSLAQGVHEQYF	TGTGCCAGCAGCTTAGCCCAGGGGGTCCACGAGCAGTACTTC
TRBV11-3	TRBD2	TRBJ2-7	NA	CASLAGTSSIICSYEQYF	TGTGCCAGCCTCGCCGGGACTAGCAGTATTATTTGCTCCTACGAGCAGTACTTC
TRBV28	TRBD1	TRBJ2-7	NA	CASRSGGPLVYEQYF	TGTGCCAGCAGATCAGGGGGCCCCCTAGTATACGAGCAGTACTTC
TRBV18	TRBD1	TRBJ1-5	NA	CASSVGGGGNQPQHF	TGTGCCAGCTCAGTGGGAGGGGGCGGCAATCAGCCCCAGCATTTT
TRBV7-6	TRBD1	TRBJ1-1	NA	CASSSGTGGKTEAFF	TGTGCCAGCAGCTCCGGGACAGGGGGGAAGACTGAAGCTTTCTTT
TRBV5-6	TRBD2	TRBJ2-3	NA	CASSLLAGGTNLQYF	TGTGCCAGCAGCTTACTAGCGGGGGGCACTAACCTACAGTATTTT
TRBV7-9	TRBD1	TRBJ2-7	NA	CASSSSPGTGSSYEQYF	TGTGCCAGCAGTTCCTCGCCCGGGACAGGCAGCTCCTACGAGCAGTACTTC